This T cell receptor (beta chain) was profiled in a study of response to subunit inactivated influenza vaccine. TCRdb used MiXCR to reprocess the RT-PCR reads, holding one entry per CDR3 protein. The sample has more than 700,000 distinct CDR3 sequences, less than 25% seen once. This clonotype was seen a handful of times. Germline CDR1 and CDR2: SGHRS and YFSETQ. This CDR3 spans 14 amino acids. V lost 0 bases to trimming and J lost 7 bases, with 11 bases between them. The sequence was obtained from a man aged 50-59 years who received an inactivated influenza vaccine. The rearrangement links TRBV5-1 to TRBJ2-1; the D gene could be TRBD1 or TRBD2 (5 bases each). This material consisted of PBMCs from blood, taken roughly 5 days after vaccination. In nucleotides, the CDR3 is TGCGCCAGCAGCTTGGCGGGGCGACAGAATGAGCAGTTCTTC. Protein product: CASSLAGRQNEQFF.